This T cell receptor beta chain was captured by sequencing in a study of blood T cell repertoires in COVID-19. Whole-study context: Italy, Spain and the United States were the sources of the convalescent and acute COVID-19 samples. PBMCs, B-cell-depleted T cells, or T cells provided the cDNA or gDNA that made up the material.

Germline CDR1 reads LGHDT; CDR2 reads YNNKEL (reference sequence). This CDR3 region has 15 residues. Between the trimmed V and J ends, which lost 0 bases and 4 bases, there was a span of 12 bases. In the authors' workflow: Counts of nucleated cells, estimated from reference gene primer amplification, were obtained. Some clones are missing from TCRdb's copy, which holds only in-frame ones; the method was immunoSEQ multiplex PCR. From that table come the V and J calls and clone size; the DNA was used to work out D and trimming. The sample contains approximately 120,000 clones, 74% of which appear only once.

Sequenced material: peripheral blood. This clonotype was sampled from an elderly man with COVID-19, enrolled during active disease. The V call is TRBV3-1 (or the pseudogene TRBV3-2), the J call TRBJ1-2; D remains unclear. The CDR3 bases are TGTGCCAGCAGCCAAGATATGGGGAGGGCCTATGGCTACACCTTC. Encoded protein: CASSQDMGRAYGYTF.